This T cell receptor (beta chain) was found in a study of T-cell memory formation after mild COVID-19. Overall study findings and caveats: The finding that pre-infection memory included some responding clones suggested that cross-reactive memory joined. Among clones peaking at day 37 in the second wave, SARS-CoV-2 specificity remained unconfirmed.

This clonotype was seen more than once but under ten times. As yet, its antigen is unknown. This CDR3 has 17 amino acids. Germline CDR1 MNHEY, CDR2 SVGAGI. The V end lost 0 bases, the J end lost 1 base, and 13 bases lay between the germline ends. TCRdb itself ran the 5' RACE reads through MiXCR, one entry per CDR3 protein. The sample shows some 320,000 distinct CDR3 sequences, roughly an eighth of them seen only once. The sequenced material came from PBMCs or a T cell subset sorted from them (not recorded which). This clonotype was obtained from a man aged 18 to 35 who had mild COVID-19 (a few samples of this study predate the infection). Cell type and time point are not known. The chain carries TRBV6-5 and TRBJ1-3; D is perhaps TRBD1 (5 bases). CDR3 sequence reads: CASSYSRGAPSGNTIYF. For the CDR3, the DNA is TGTGCCAGCAGTTACTCGAGAGGGGCTCCTTCTGGAAACACCATATATTTT.